The T cell receptor beta chain under discussion was sequenced for a study of blood T cell repertoires in COVID-19. Study in general: Samples came from the United States, Italy and Spain, spanning acute and convalescent COVID-19. PBMCs, B-cell-depleted T cells, or T cells provided the cDNA or gDNA that made up the material.

Germline V lookup: CDR1 SEHNR, CDR2 FQNEAQ (reference sequence). The CDR3 spans 14 residues. J gave up 2 bases and V 5 bases, and 6 bases lay outside the gene matches. Original data processing: Estimation of nucleated cell counts was performed using reference gene primer amplification. TCRdb keeps only in-frame clones here, not all; method: immunoSEQ multiplex PCR. Clonal size and the V and J genes are those of that table, whereas D and trimming came from the DNA. The profile shows about 220,000 clones, 86% of them singletons. V and J are TRBV7-9 and TRBJ2-7; TRBD1 matches at 7 bases. Sequenced material: peripheral blood. This clonotype was sampled from a man aged 25 to 45 who had recovered from COVID-19. The CDR3 coding sequence is TGTGCCAGCAGCCCCGACAGGGTGGCCTACGAGCAGTACTTC. Residues: CASSPDRVAYEQYF.